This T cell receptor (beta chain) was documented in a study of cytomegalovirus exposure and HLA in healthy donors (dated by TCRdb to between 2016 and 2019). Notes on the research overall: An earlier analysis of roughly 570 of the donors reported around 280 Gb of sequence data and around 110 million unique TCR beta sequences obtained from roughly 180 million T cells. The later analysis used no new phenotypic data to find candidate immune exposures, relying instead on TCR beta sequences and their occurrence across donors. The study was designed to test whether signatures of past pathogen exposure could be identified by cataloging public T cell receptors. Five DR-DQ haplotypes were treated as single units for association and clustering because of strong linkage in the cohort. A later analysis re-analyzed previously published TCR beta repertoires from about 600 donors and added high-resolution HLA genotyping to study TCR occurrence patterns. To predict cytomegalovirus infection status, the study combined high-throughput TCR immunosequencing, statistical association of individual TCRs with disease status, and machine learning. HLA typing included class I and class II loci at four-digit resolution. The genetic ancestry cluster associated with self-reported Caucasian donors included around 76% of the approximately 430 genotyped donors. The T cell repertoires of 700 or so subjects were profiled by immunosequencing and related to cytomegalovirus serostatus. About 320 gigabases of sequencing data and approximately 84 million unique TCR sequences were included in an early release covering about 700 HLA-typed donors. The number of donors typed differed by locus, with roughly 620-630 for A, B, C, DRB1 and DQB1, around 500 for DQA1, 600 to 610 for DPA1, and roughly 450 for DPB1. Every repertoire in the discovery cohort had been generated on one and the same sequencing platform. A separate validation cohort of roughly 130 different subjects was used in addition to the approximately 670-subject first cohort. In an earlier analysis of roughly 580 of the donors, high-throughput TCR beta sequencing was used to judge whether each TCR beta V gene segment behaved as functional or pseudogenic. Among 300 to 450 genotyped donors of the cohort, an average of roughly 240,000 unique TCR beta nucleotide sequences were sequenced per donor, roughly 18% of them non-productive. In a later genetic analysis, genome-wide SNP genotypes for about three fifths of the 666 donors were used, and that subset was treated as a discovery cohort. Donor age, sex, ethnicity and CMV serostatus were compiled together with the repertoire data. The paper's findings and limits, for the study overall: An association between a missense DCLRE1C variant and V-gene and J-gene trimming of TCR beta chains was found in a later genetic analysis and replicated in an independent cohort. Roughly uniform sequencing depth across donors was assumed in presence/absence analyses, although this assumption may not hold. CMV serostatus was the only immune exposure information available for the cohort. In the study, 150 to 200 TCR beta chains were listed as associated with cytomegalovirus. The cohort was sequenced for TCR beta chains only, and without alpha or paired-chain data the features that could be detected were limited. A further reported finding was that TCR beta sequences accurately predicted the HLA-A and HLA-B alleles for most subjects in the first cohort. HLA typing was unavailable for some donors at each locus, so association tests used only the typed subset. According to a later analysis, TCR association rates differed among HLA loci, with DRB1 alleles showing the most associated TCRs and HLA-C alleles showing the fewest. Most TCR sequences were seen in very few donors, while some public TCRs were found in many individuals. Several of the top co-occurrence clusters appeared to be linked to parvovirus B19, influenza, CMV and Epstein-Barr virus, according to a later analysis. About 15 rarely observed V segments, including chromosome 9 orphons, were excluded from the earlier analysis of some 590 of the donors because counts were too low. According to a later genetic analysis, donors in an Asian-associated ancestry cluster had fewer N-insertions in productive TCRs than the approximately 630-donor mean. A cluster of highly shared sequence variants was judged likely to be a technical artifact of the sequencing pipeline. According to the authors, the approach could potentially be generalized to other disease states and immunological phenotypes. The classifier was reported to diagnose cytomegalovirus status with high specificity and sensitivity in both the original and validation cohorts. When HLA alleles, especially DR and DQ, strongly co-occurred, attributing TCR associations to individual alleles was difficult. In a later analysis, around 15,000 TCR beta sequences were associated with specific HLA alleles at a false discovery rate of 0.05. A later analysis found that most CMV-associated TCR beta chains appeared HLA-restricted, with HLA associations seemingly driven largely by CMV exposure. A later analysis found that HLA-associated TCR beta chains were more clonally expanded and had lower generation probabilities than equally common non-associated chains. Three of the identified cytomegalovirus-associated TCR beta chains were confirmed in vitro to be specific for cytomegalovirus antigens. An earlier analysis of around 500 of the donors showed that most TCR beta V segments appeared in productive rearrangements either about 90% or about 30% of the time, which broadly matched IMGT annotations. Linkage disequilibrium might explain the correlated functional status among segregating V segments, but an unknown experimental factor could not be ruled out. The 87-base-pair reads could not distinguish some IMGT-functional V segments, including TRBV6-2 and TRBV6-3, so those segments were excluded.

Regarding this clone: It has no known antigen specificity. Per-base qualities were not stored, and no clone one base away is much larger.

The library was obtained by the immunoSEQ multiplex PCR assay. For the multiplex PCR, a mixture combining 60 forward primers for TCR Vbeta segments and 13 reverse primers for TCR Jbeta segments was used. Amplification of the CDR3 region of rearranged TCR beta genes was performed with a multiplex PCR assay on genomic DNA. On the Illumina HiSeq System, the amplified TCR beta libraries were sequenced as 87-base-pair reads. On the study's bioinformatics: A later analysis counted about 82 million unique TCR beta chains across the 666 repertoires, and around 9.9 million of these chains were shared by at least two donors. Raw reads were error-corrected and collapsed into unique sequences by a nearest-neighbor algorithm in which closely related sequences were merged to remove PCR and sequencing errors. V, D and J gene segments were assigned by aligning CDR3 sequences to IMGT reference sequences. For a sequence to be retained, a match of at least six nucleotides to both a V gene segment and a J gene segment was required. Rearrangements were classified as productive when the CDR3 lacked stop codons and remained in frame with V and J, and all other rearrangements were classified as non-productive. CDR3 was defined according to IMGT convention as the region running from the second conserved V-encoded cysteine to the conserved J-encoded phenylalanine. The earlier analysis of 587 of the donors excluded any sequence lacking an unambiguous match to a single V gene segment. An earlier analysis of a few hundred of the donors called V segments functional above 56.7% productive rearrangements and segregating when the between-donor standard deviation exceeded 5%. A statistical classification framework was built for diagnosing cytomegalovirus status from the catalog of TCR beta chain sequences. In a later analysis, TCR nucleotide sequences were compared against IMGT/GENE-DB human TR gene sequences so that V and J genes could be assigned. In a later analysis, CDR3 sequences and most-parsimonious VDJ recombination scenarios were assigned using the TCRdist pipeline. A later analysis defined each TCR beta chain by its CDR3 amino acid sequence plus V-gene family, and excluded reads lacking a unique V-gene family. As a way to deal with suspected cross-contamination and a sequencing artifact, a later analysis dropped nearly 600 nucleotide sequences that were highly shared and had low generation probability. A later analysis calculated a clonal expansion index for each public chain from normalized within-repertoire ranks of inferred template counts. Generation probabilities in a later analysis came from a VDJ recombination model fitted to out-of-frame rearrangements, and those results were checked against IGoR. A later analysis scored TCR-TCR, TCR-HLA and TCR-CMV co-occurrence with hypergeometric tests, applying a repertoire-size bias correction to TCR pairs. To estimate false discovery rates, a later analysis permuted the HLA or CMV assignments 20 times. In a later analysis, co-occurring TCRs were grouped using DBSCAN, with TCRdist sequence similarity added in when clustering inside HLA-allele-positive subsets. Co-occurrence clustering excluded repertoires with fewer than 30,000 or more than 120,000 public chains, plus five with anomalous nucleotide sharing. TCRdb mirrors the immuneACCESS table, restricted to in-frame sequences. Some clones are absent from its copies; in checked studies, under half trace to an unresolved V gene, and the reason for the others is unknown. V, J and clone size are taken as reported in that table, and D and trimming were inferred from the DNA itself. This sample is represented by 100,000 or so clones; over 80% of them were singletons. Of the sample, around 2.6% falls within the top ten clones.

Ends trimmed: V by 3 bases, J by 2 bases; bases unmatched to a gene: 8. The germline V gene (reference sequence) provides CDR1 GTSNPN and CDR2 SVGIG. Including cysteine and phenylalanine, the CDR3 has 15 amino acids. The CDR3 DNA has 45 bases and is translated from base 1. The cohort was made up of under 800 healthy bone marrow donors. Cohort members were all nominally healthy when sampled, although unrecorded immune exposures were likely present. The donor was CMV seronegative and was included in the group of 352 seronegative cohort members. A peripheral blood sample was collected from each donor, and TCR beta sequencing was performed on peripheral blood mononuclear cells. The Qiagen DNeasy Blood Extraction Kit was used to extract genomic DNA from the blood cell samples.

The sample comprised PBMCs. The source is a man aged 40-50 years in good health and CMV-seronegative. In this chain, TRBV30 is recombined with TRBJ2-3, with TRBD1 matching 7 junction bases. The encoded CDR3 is CAWSPGGVHTDTQYF. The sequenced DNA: TGTGCCTGGAGCCCAGGGGGTGTCCACACAGATACGCAGTATTTT.